The 27 T cell receptor beta chains in this list originate from one sample, sequenced in a study of spatial heterogeneity in lung cancer. MiXCR was run by TCRdb on the 5' RACE reads, yielding one entry per CDR3 protein. The data contain tens of thousands of distinct CDR3 sequences, roughly 5.6% of them seen just once; the ten biggest clones take up roughly 26%. Time point meaning: sample taken at primary tumor resection. The authors sequenced whole RNA from tumor, nontumor lung or frozen PBMC without sorting. The sequenced sample was PBMCs, obtained at surgery. The receptors here all came from a female donor with early-stage non-small cell lung cancer.

This clonotype was counted between two and nine times. The chain combines TRBV7-9 with TRBJ2-1, with D tentatively TRBD1 or TRBD2 (6 bases each). The CDR3 totals 16 residues. V was pared by 1 base and J by 4 bases, with 14 bases between. Germline V gives CDR1 SEHNR, CDR2 FQNEAQ (reference sequence). The CDR3 sequence is CASSLEAGDLYNEQFF. CDR3 coding DNA: TGTGCCAGCAGCTTAGAGGCAGGGGACTTGTACAATGAGCAGTTCTTC. Complete variable domain (other parts from reference TRBV7-9 and TRBJ2-1): DTGVSQNPRHKITKRGQNVTFRCDPISEHNRLYWYRQTLGQGPEFLTYFQNEAQLEKSRLLSDRFSAERPKGSFSTLEIQRTEQGDSAMYLCASSLEAGDLYNEQFFGPGTRLTVL.

There are many counts of this clonotype. The rearrangement uses TRBV4-3 and TRBJ2-6; D perhaps matches TRBD2 (6 bases). CDR1 and CDR2 (germline): LGHNA, YSLEER. The CDR3 contains 17 residues. The V and J ends lost 0 bases and 3 bases respectively, with 12 bases between them. The CDR3: CASSQESGLLGANVLTF. The CDR3 bases are TGCGCCAGCAGCCAAGAGTCGGGACTTCTTGGGGCCAACGTCCTGACTTTC.

There are many counts of this clonotype. The rearrangement joins TRBV15 to TRBJ2-3, with D possibly called TRBD1 or TRBD2 (5 bases each). The CDR3 totals 15 residues. V was shortened by 0 bases and J by 3 bases, with 10 bases between the two germline ends. Germline assignment: CDR1 LNHNV and CDR2 YYDKDF (reference sequence). This CDR3 reads CATSRETGPTDTQYF. The CDR3, as DNA: TGTGCCACCAGCAGAGAGACGGGACCGACAGATACGCAGTATTTT.

In this sample, this clonotype turned up a few times. V usage is TRBV6-6 and J usage is TRBJ1-1, with no clear D. Germline CDR1 is MNHNY and CDR2 is SVGAGI (reference sequence). With 0 bases removed from V and 1 base from J, the gap between germline ends came to 6 bases. This CDR3 is 14 amino acids long. DNA of the CDR3: TGTGCCAGCAGTTACTCGGGCGCGAACACTGAAGCTTTCTTT. Translating it yields CASSYSGANTEAFF.

This clonotype was picked up many times. This rearrangement joins TRBV12-3 or TRBV12-4 to TRBJ1-1; D ambiguous. The CDR3 totals 13 residues. V gave up 4 bases and J gave up 1 base, with 7 bases separating them. This CDR3 is CASSSLGNTEAFF. CDR3 in DNA: TGTGCCAGCAGTTCACTTGGGAACACTGAAGCTTTCTTT.

This clonotype is judged medium-sized. The CDR3 region has the DNA TGCGCCAGCAGACCCTCAGGGGTGGGTGAGCAGTTCTTC. This sequence encodes CASRPSGVGEQFF. The V gene is TRBV10-2, the J gene TRBJ2-1; possible D gene TRBD1, 6 bases. This CDR3 comprises 13 residues. V lost 6 bases to trimming and J lost 9 bases, with 15 bases between them. Germline lookup yields CDR1 WSHSY and CDR2 SAAADI.

This clonotype was recorded many times. The V call is TRBV15, the J call TRBJ2-7, with TRBD2 matching 7 bases. With 0 bases clipped from V and 5 bases from J, the junction kept 4 bases outside the gene matches. CDR1 is LNHNV, CDR2 YYDKDF, per germline (reference sequence). CDR3 size: 14 residues. CDR3 loop: CATSRDSGFDEQYF. Written as DNA, the CDR3 is TGTGCCACCAGCAGAGATAGCGGGTTCGACGAGCAGTACTTC.

This clonotype was recorded at least ten times. V and J are TRBV7-6 and TRBJ2-3, with D tentatively TRBD1 or TRBD2 (5 bases each). CDR1 is SGHVS and CDR2 is FNYEAQ in the germline V gene. The CDR3 is 15 residues long. The ends were cut back, 2 bases at V and 7 bases at J, with 16 bases in the middle. The CDR3 nucleotides read TGTGCCAGCAGCTTAAGTTGGGCGTGGGGGAATACGCAGTATTTT. It is translated as CASSLSWAWGNTQYF.

This clonotype has a handful of counts. The V call is TRBV5-1, the J call TRBJ2-7, with TRBD1 identical over 10 bases. Germline assignment: CDR1 SGHRS and CDR2 YFSETQ. The CDR3 contains 17 residues. V lost 4 bases and J lost 0; bases outside the gene matches: 10. DNA for the CDR3: TGCGCCAGCAGCCCACTCCCGGGACAGGGGCGCTCCTACGAGCAGTACTTC. Protein product: CASSPLPGQGRSYEQYF.

This clonotype has ten or more counts. The gene calls are TRBV24-1 and TRBJ2-2; tentatively, D is TRBD1 (5 bases). The germline gives CDR1 KGHDR, CDR2 SFDVKD. The length of the CDR3 is 16 residues. Trimming removed 0 bases from V and 5 bases from J, with 12 bases in between. The CDR3 sequence: CATSDLQAPGTGELFF. The CDR3 DNA sequence: TGTGCCACCAGTGATTTGCAGGCTCCAGGGACCGGGGAGCTGTTTTTT.

A note on this clonotype: A much larger clone differs by one base, so this may be a read error. The chain carries TRBV12-5 and TRBJ1-5; D not resolved. Looked up from germline, CDR1 is LGHNT and CDR2 is FRNRAP. Trimming cost V 1 base and J 8 bases, with 18 bases left between them. The CDR3 is made up of 16 amino acids. CDR3 bases: TGTGCTAGTGGTTTGGCCCCGGCGGCGGTGAGGAAGCCCCAGCATTTT. Amino acid sequence: CASGLAPAAVRKPQHF.

Many counts were recorded for this clonotype. The V call is TRBV4-3, the J call TRBJ2-3; tentative D call: TRBD1 (6 bases). CDR1 LGHNA and CDR2 YSLEER come from the germline V gene. This CDR3 is 16 amino acids long. Trimming took 4 bases from V and 0 from J, leaving 14 bases between them. CDR3 protein: CASSPLPGQSTDTQYF. For the CDR3, the DNA is TGCGCCAGCAGCCCCCTCCCCGGACAGAGCACAGATACGCAGTATTTT.

This clonotype was detected ten times or more. This chain connects TRBV29-1 to TRBJ2-2, with D maybe TRBD2 (5 bases). This CDR3 has 15 residues. Germline V gene data show CDR1 as SQVTM and CDR2 as ANQGSEA. V dropped 3 bases and J dropped 2 bases, with 13 bases sitting between them. CDR3 loop: CSVDRGSDNTGELFF. The CDR3 region has the DNA TGCAGCGTTGATCGAGGGTCGGATAACACCGGGGAGCTGTTTTTT.

This clonotype has at least ten counts. The rearrangement uses TRBV11-2 and TRBJ2-7; 10 bases fit TRBD2. Germline V gene data show CDR1 as SGHAT and CDR2 as FQNNGV. The CDR3 length is 15 residues. V lost 4 bases to trimming and J lost 2 bases; unmatched junction nucleotides: 5. CDR3 in amino acids: CASSSGLADTYEQYF. The CDR3 region has the DNA TGTGCCAGCAGCTCCGGACTAGCGGACACCTACGAGCAGTACTTC.

This clonotype was seen ten or more times. The chain uses TRBV5-6 and TRBJ2-1; D may be TRBD2 (6 bases). This CDR3 contains 17 residues. The germline gives CDR1 SGHDT, CDR2 YYEEEE. Trimming took 3 bases from V and 8 from J, leaving 24 bases between them. The CDR3 sequence: CASSSVRGLRGVYEQFF. The CDR3, as DNA: TGTGCCAGCAGCTCCGTTAGGGGCCTGCGCGGGGTTTATGAGCAGTTCTTC.

This clonotype occurred a few times. The junction differs from germline at one of its ends, possibly a read error. The chain uses TRBV2 and TRBJ2-3; 10 bases line up with TRBD2. There are 12 residues in the CDR3. The germline gives CDR1 SNHLY, CDR2 FYNNEI. The CDR3: CASSPTSGVPHF. As DNA, the CDR3 is TGTGCCAGCAGTCCTACTAGCGGGGTCCCCCACTTT.

There are many counts of this clonotype. V and J are TRBV29-1 and TRBJ2-1; D gene ambiguous. Germline values: CDR1 SQVTM, CDR2 ANQGSEA. This CDR3 has 11 amino acids. The DNA of the CDR3 is TGCAGTGCCTTTGGGGTCGATGAGCAGTTCTTC. Translating gives CSAFGVDEQFF.

This clonotype was recorded at least ten times. V gene TRBV27 combines with J gene TRBJ2-3; TRBD2 might be the D (6 bases). The CDR3 consists of 15 residues. In germline, CDR1 is MNHEY, CDR2 SMNVEV (reference sequence). Deletions cut 6 bases from V and 2 bases from J, with 15 bases between. The CDR3 protein is CASRPTGALTDTQYF. The DNA for the CDR3 is TGTGCCAGCAGGCCTACGGGAGCGCTCACAGATACGCAGTATTTT.

This clonotype was seen a handful of times. V gene TRBV18 combines with J gene TRBJ2-2, with D tentatively TRBD1 or TRBD2 (5 bases each). The CDR3 is 17 amino acids. With 3 bases removed from V and 0 bases from J, the gap between germline ends came to 14 bases. Per the germline V gene, CDR1 is KGHSH and CDR2 is LQKENI. CDR3 region: CASSPPRARANTGELFF. Written as DNA, the CDR3 is TGTGCCAGCTCACCGCCGAGGGCCAGGGCGAACACCGGGGAGCTGTTTTTT.

In this sample, this clonotype turned up many times. This sequence joins TRBV28 and TRBJ2-7, with D possibly being TRBD2 (5 bases). CDR3 length: 13 amino acids. Germline V lookup: CDR1 MDHEN, CDR2 SYDVKM. V lost 4 bases and J 4 bases, leaving 11 bases between the germline ends. The CDR3 loop is CASSYPTIYEQYF. CDR3 nucleotide sequence: TGTGCCAGCAGTTACCCGACTATATACGAGCAGTACTTC.

This clonotype was counted many times. The chain has TRBV28 and TRBJ2-7, with D hard to call. The CDR3 sequence is 15 residues long. From germline, CDR1 is MDHEN and CDR2 SYDVKM. Trimming shortened V by 5 bases and J by 2 bases, and 16 bases separated the two germline ends. The CDR3 sequence: CASSLLGGPAYEQYF. CDR3 nucleotides: TGTGCCAGCAGTCTTTTGGGTGGACCGGCCTACGAGCAGTACTTC. Full variable domain (rest looked up from reference TRBV28 and TRBJ2-7): DVKVTQSSRYLVKRTGEKVFLECVQDMDHENMFWYRQDPGLGLRLIYFSYDVKMKEKGDIPEGYSVSREKKERFSLILESASTNQTSMYLCASSLLGGPAYEQYFGPGTRLTVT.

This clonotype appeared many times. The chain joins TRBV7-9 to TRBJ2-3, with 10 positions matching TRBD2. The germline gives CDR1 SEHNR, CDR2 FQNEAQ (reference sequence). V lost 5 bases and J lost 0; bases outside the gene matches: 5. CDR3 length: 16 amino acids. CDR3 coding DNA: TGTGCCAGCAGCGGACTTAGCGGGAGGAGCACAGATACGCAGTATTTT. It translates to CASSGLSGRSTDTQYF.

This clonotype was observed a few times. The CDR3 region is CASRGGRNPYEQYF. CDR3 sequence (DNA): TGTGCCAGCAGGGGCGGGAGAAACCCCTACGAGCAGTACTTC. The chain recombines TRBV6-5 with TRBJ2-7, with TRBD2 matching 7 bases. Germline CDR1 MNHEY, CDR2 SVGAGI. The CDR3 is 14 amino acids. J was trimmed by 2 bases and V by 6 bases; bases with no gene match: 7.

The table lists this clonotype with many counts. The genes are TRBV5-5 and TRBJ1-2; 8 bases are a match to TRBD1. This CDR3 has 15 residues. The germline CDR1 and CDR2 sequences are SGHKS and YYEKEE (reference sequence). J lost 7 bases, V lost 4 bases, and 12 bases had no gene match. The CDR3 bases are TGTGCCAGCAGCCGGCCTGGGCAGGGGGCTACTGGCTACACCTTC. Its protein product is CASSRPGQGATGYTF.

This clonotype was picked up a small number of times. The CDR3 coding sequence is TGTGCCAGCAGCCCCCGTCGGACTAGCGGGACAGATACGCAGTATTTT. Its protein is CASSPRRTSGTDTQYF. The chain carries TRBV9 and TRBJ2-3; TRBD2 agrees at 11 bases. The V gene end was trimmed by 4 bases and the J gene end by 3 bases; junction bases not matched to a gene: 7. The CDR3 totals 16 residues. CDR1 SGDLS and CDR2 YYNGEE come from the germline V gene. Full variable domain (missing parts from reference TRBV9 and TRBJ2-3): DSGVTQTPKHLITATGQRVTLRCSPRSGDLSVYWYQQSLDQGLQFLIQYYNGEERAKGNILERFSAQQFPDLHSELNLSSLELGDSALYFCASSPRRTSGTDTQYFGPGTRLTVL.

This clonotype was observed many times. V is TRBV20-1 and J is TRBJ2-2; D gene uncertain. Per the germline V gene, CDR1 is DFQATT and CDR2 is SNEGSKA (reference sequence). The V gene lost 0 bases and the J gene lost 1 base, with 6 bases spanning the gap. This CDR3 is 14 amino acids long. The CDR3 bases are TGCAGTGCTAGAGAGCGGCTGAACACCGGGGAGCTGTTTTTT. This translates into CSARERLNTGELFF.

The table lists this clonotype with many counts. The rearrangement links TRBV10-3 to TRBJ1-1, with 7 bases aligning to TRBD1. The CDR3 runs to 13 residues. The V and J ends lost 8 bases and 4 bases, in that order; junction bases with no gene match: 7. Germline CDR1 is ENHRY and CDR2 is SYGVKD. The CDR3, as DNA: TGTGCCATCGGTACCAGGGGGGGCACTGAAGCTTTCTTT. Residues: CAIGTRGGTEAFF.